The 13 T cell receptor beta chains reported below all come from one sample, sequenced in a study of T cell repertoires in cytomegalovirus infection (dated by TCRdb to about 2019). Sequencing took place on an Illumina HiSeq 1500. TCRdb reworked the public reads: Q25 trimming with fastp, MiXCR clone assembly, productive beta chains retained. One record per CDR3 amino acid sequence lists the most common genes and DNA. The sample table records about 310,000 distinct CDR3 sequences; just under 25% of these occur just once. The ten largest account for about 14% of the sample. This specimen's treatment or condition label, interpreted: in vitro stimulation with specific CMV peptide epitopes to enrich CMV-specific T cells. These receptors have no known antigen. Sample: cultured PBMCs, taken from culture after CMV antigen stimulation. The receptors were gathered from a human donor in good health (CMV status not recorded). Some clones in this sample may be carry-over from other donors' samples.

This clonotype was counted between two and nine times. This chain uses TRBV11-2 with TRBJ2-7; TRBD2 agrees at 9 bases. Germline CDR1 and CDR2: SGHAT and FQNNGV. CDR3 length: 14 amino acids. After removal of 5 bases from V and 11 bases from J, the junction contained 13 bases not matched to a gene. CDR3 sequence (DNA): TGTGCCAGCAGCCTAAAACCGGGACTAGCCTTGGAGTACGTC. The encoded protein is CASSLKPGLALEYV.

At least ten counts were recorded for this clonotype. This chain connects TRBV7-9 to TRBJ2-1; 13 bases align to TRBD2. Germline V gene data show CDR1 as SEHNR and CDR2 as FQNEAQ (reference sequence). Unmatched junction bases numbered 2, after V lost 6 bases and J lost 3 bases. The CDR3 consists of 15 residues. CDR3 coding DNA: TGTGCCAGCAGAAGACTAGCGGGAGGCTACAATGAGCAGTTCTTC. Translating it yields CASRRLAGGYNEQFF.

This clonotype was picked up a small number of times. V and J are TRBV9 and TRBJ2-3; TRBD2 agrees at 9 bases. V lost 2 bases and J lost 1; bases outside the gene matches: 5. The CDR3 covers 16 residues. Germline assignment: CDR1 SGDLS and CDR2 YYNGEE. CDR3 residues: CASSVISGGGTDTQYF. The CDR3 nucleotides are TGTGCCAGCAGCGTGATTAGCGGGGGAGGCACAGATACGCAGTATTTT. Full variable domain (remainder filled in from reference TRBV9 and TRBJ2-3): DSGVTQTPKHLITATGQRVTLRCSPRSGDLSVYWYQQSLDQGLQFLIQYYNGEERAKGNILERFSAQQFPDLHSELNLSSLELGDSALYFCASSVISGGGTDTQYFGPGTRLTVL.

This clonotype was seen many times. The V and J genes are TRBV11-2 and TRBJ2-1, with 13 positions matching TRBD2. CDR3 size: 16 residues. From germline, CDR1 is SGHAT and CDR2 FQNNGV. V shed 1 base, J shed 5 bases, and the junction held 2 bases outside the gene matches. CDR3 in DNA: TGTGCCAGCAGCTTAGTGGGACTAGCGGGGAACAATGAGCAGTTCTTC. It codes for CASSLVGLAGNNEQFF.

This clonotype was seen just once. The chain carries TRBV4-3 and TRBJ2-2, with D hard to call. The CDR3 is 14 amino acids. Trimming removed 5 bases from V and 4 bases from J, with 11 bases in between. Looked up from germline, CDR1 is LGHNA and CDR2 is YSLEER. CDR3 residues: CASSNLVPTGELFF. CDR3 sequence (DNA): TGCGCCAGCAGCAACCTAGTCCCCACCGGGGAGCTGTTTTTT.

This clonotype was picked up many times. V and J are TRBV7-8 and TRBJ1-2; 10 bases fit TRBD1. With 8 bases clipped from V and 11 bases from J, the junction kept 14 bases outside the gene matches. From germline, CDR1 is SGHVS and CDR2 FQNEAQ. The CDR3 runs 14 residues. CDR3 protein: CASLTQGQGIEYTF. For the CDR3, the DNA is TGTGCCAGCCTTACCCAGGGACAGGGGATAGAGTACACCTTC.

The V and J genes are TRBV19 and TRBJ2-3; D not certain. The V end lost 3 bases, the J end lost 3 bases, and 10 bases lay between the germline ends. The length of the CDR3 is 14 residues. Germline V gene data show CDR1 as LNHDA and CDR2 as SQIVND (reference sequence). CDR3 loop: CASSIRPETDTQYF. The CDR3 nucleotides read TGTGCCAGTAGTATCCGCCCGGAGACAGATACGCAGTATTTT.

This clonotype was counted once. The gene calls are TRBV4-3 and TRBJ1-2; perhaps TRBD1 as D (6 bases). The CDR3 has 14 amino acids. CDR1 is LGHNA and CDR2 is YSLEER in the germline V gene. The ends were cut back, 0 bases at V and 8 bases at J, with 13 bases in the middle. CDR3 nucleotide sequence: TGCGCCAGCAGCCAAGAACAGGGTGGGGGGGGCTACACCTTC. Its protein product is CASSQEQGGGGYTF.

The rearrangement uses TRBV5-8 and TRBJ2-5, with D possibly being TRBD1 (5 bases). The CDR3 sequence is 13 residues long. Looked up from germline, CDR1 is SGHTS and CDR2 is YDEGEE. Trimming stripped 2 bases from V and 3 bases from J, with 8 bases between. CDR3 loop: CASSFPGKETQYF. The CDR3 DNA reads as TGTGCCAGCAGCTTTCCAGGGAAAGAGACCCAGTACTTC. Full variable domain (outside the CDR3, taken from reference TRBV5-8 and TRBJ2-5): EAGVTQSPTHLIKTRGQQATLRCSPISGHTSVYWYQQALGLGLQFLLWYDEGEERNRGNFPPRFSGRQFPNYSSELNVNALELEDSALYLCASSFPGKETQYFGPGTRLLVL.

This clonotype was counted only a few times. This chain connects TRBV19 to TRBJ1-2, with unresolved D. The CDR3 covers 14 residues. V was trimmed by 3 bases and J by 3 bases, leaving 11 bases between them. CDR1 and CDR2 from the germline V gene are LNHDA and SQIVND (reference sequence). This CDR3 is CASSIRSGDYGYTF. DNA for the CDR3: TGTGCCAGTAGTATCCGGTCTGGAGACTATGGCTACACCTTC.

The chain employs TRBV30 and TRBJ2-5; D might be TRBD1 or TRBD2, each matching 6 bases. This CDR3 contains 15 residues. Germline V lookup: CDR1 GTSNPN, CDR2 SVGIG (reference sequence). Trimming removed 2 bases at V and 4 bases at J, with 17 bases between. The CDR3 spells CAWSHSPRGGETQYF. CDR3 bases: TGTGCCTGGAGTCATTCCCCCAGGGGAGGAGAGACCCAGTACTTC.

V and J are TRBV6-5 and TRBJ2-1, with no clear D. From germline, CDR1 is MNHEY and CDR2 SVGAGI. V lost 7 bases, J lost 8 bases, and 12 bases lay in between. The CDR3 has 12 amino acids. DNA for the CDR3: TGTGCCAGCAAGGCTAGGAGAGATGAGCAGTTCTTC. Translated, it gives CASKARRDEQFF.

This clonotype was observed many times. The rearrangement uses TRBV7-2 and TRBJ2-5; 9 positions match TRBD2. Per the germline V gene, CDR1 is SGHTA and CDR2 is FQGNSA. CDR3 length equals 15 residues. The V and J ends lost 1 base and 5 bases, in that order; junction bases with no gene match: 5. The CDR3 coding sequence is TGTGCCAGCAGCTTAGGGCGCGGGAGGGCCGAGACCCAGTACTTC. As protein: CASSLGRGRAETQYF.